This is a list of T cell receptor beta chains from one sample in a study of blood T cell repertoires in COVID-19. Assay used: immunoSEQ multiplex PCR; TCRdb lists only in-frame clones, some missing. The sample lists over 200,000 clones, 83% occurring once. Sequenced material: peripheral blood. The receptors were gathered from a woman in her thirties with COVID-19, enrolled during active disease. Both conserved end residues are part of each CDR3. Fields, in order: V gene, J gene, CDR3 length, D gene, clone size, CDR3 DNA, CDR3 protein. A D gene is named only where the DNA matches it firmly. Expanded clones are given a class, and other clones once, few, many or no size at all.

V: TRBV28
J: TRBJ2-7
length: 14
D: TRBD1
size: once
DNA: TGTGCCAGCAGTCTACAGGGGGCGCACTACGAGCAGTACTTC
CDR3: CASSLQGAHYEQYF

V: TRBV11-3
J: TRBJ1-3
length: 17
D: NA
size: NA
DNA: TGTGCCAGCAGCTCCGATCTGACGGGAAAATCTGGAAACACCATATATTTT
CDR3: CASSSDLTGKSGNTIYF

V: TRBV27
J: TRBJ2-7
length: 16
D: NA
size: NA
DNA: TGTGCCAGCAGTTTATCGGGGGGGGGCAATCCCTACGAGCAGTACTTC
CDR3: CASSLSGGGNPYEQYF

V: TRBV6-5
J: TRBJ2-7
length: 14
D: NA
size: NA
DNA: TGTGCCAGCAGGACTACTACGACCTCCTACGAGCAGTACTTC
CDR3: CASRTTTTSYEQYF

V: TRBV3-1/TRBV3-2
J: TRBJ2-3
length: 16
D: TRBD2
size: few
DNA: TGTGCCAGCAGCCAAGGACTAGCGGGAGGAACAGATACGCAGTATTTT
CDR3: CASSQGLAGGTDTQYF

V: TRBV5-1
J: TRBJ1-1
length: 13
D: TRBD1
size: NA
DNA: TGCGCCAGCAGCTTGACAGGGGACACTGAAGCTTTCTTT
CDR3: CASSLTGDTEAFF

V: TRBV4-3
J: TRBJ1-1
length: 15
D: TRBD1
size: NA
DNA: TGCGCCAGCAGCCAAGATGACAGGGGGGACACTGAAGCTTTCTTT
CDR3: CASSQDDRGDTEAFF

V: TRBV2
J: TRBJ2-3
length: 12
D: NA
size: NA
DNA: TGTGCCAGCGGAGCTAGCACAGATACGCAGTATTTT
CDR3: CASGASTDTQYF

V: TRBV19
J: TRBJ1-6
length: 18
D: NA
size: once
DNA: TGTGCCAGTAGTATAGACGGAGGGTTCCGCTCCTATAATTCACCCCTCCACTTT
CDR3: CASSIDGGFRSYNSPLHF

V: TRBV4-3
J: TRBJ2-2
length: 16
D: TRBD2
size: NA
DNA: TGCGCCAGCAGCCAAGGAGCGGGAGGAAGCACCGGGGAGCTGTTTTTT
CDR3: CASSQGAGGSTGELFF

V: TRBV27
J: TRBJ2-2
length: 15
D: NA
size: once
DNA: TGTGCCAGCAGTTTCCGGGTCTCCTACACCGGGGAGCTGTTTTTT
CDR3: CASSFRVSYTGELFF

V: TRBV25-1
J: TRBJ1-1
length: 13
D: TRBD1
size: few
DNA: TGTGCCAGCAGTAAGACAGGACAGGGCGAAGCTTTCTTT
CDR3: CASSKTGQGEAFF

V: TRBV7-2
J: TRBJ1-5
length: 14
D: TRBD1
size: NA
DNA: TGTGCCAGCAGCTCCCGACAGGGCGCTCAGCCCCAGCATTTT
CDR3: CASSSRQGAQPQHF

V: TRBV5-5
J: TRBJ2-7
length: 17
D: NA
size: NA
DNA: TGTGCCAGCAGCTGGACGCCCCAGGGGGGAAATTTTGGGGAGCAGTACTTC
CDR3: CASSWTPQGGNFGEQYF

V: TRBV5-1
J: TRBJ2-3
length: 15
D: TRBD1
size: NA
DNA: TGCGCCAGCAGCGTGGGACAGGGGGCCCCAGATACGCAGTATTTT
CDR3: CASSVGQGAPDTQYF

V: TRBV7-8
J: TRBJ1-4
length: 16
D: TRBD1
size: NA
DNA: TGTGCCAGCAGCCCGACACGACAGGGCCTTAATGAAAAACTGTTTTTT
CDR3: CASSPTRQGLNEKLFF

V: TRBV27
J: TRBJ1-2
length: 13
D: NA
size: NA
DNA: TGTGCCAGCAGTTCCTCCAGGGAACGGGGCTACACCTTC
CDR3: CASSSSRERGYTF

V: TRBV3-1/TRBV3-2
J: TRBJ2-5
length: 16
D: TRBD1
size: NA
DNA: TGTGCCAGCAGCTCTAATCTCCGGGACAGGGGCGAGACCCAGTACTTC
CDR3: CASSSNLRDRGETQYF

V: TRBV30
J: TRBJ1-5
length: 16
D: TRBD1
size: few
DNA: TGTGCCTGGAGTGGAGGGACAGCTTATAGCAATCAGCCCCAGCATTTT
CDR3: CAWSGGTAYSNQPQHF

V: TRBV5-6
J: TRBJ1-5
length: 15
D: NA
size: NA
DNA: TGTGCCAGCAGCTTGGGGCCGCCCCAAGGAGGGCCCCAGCATTTT
CDR3: CASSLGPPQGGPQHF

V: TRBV27
J: TRBJ2-5
length: 14
D: NA
size: NA
DNA: TGTGCCAGCAGCTCCCGGGGTTTTCTTGAGACCCAGTACTTC
CDR3: CASSSRGFLETQYF

V: TRBV6-6
J: TRBJ2-7
length: 14
D: TRBD2
size: NA
DNA: TGTGCCAGCAGTCCTAGCGGGCTCTCCTACGAGCAGTACTTC
CDR3: CASSPSGLSYEQYF

V: TRBV15
J: TRBJ2-5
length: 15
D: NA
size: NA
DNA: TGTGCCACCAGCAGAGACACAGGGGAGGTGGAGACCCAGTACTTC
CDR3: CATSRDTGEVETQYF

V: TRBV27
J: TRBJ2-7
length: 16
D: TRBD2
size: NA
DNA: TGTGCCAGCAGACGGTCCAGCGGGGACTTCTCCTACGAGCAGTACTTC
CDR3: CASRRSSGDFSYEQYF

V: TRBV9
J: TRBJ2-1
length: 15
D: NA
size: NA
DNA: TGTGCCAGCAGCGTAGCTGTCCTAGCCTACAATGAGCAGTTCTTC
CDR3: CASSVAVLAYNEQFF

V: TRBV7-2
J: TRBJ1-1
length: 14
D: NA
size: NA
DNA: TGTGCCAGCAGCGCGTTACACGGCGGCACTGAAGCTTTCTTT
CDR3: CASSALHGGTEAFF

V: TRBV3-1/TRBV3-2
J: TRBJ1-2
length: 11
D: NA
size: few
DNA: TGTGCCAGCAGCCATCCGGGAGGCTACACCTTC
CDR3: CASSHPGGYTF

V: TRBV9
J: TRBJ1-2
length: 14
D: TRBD1
size: NA
DNA: TGTGCCAGCAGCGTAGCGACAGGGGTAGGCGGCTACACCTTC
CDR3: CASSVATGVGGYTF

V: TRBV27
J: TRBJ2-1
length: 12
D: NA
size: NA
DNA: TGTGCCAGCAGTTTTGGAGGGAATGAGCAGTTCTTC
CDR3: CASSFGGNEQFF

V: TRBV13
J: TRBJ1-1
length: 15
D: NA
size: NA
DNA: TGTGCCAGCAGCTTAGTCCTCGACAGGCCGGCTGAAGCTTTCTTT
CDR3: CASSLVLDRPAEAFF

V: TRBV7-9
J: TRBJ1-2
length: 12
D: TRBD1
size: few
DNA: TGTGCCAGCAGCCCCGGACGACAGGGAAGCACCTTC
CDR3: CASSPGRQGSTF

V: TRBV6-2/TRBV6-3
J: TRBJ2-7
length: 13
D: NA
size: NA
DNA: TGTGCCAGCAGCCCGGGAGCGCGCTACGAGCAGTACTTC
CDR3: CASSPGARYEQYF

V: TRBV6-1
J: TRBJ1-5
length: 15
D: NA
size: NA
DNA: TGTGCCAGCAGTGAAAATGGGGGAGGGGGTCAGCCCCAGCATTTT
CDR3: CASSENGGGGQPQHF

V: TRBV6-4
J: TRBJ1-2
length: 13
D: TRBD1
size: few
DNA: TGTGCCAGCAGTGGGACAGGGACCTATGGCTACACCTTC
CDR3: CASSGTGTYGYTF

V: TRBV2
J: TRBJ1-6
length: 16
D: TRBD1
size: NA
DNA: TGTGCCACCGGGACAGGGTCCCTTCGGTATAATTCACCCCTCCACTTT
CDR3: CATGTGSLRYNSPLHF

V: TRBV27
J: TRBJ2-6
length: 13
D: NA
size: NA
DNA: TGTGCCAGCAGGTACTCTGGGGCCAACGTCCTGACTTTC
CDR3: CASRYSGANVLTF

V: TRBV5-1
J: TRBJ2-7
length: 14
D: NA
size: NA
DNA: TGCGCCAGCAAGTTAGGGACTTTGGTCTACGAGCAGTACTTC
CDR3: CASKLGTLVYEQYF

V: TRBV5-4
J: TRBJ2-3
length: 14
D: TRBD2
size: NA
DNA: TGTGCCAGCAGGTGGGGAGGGAGCACAGATACGCAGTATTTT
CDR3: CASRWGGSTDTQYF

V: TRBV2
J: TRBJ2-7
length: 15
D: NA
size: NA
DNA: TGTGCCAGCAGTGAAATTCGACACCAGGGCTACGAGCAGTACTTC
CDR3: CASSEIRHQGYEQYF

V: TRBV5-1
J: TRBJ2-5
length: 15
D: TRBD2
size: NA
DNA: TGCGCCAGCAGCGTTAGCGGGAGAAGGGAAGAGACCCAGTACTTC
CDR3: CASSVSGRREETQYF

V: TRBV10-3
J: TRBJ2-7
length: 16
D: TRBD2
size: NA
DNA: TGTGCCATCAGTGACCCGGGGGGACTCTCCTCCTACGAGCAGTACTTC
CDR3: CAISDPGGLSSYEQYF

V: TRBV24-1
J: TRBJ1-5
length: 15
D: TRBD1
size: NA
DNA: TGTGCCACCAGTGACCCTACAGGGGGCAATCAGCCCCAGCATTTT
CDR3: CATSDPTGGNQPQHF

V: TRBV3-1/TRBV3-2
J: TRBJ2-7
length: 12
D: TRBD1
size: NA
DNA: TGTGCCAGCAGCCAGGGGGACAGGCCGCGGTACTTC
CDR3: CASSQGDRPRYF

V: TRBV3-1/TRBV3-2
J: TRBJ2-1
length: 15
D: NA
size: NA
DNA: TGTGCCAGCAGCCAGACTAGGCCTAGGGTTGATGAGCAGTTCTTC
CDR3: CASSQTRPRVDEQFF

V: TRBV15
J: TRBJ1-4
length: 13
D: NA
size: NA
DNA: TGTGCCACCAGGGGACAAGGGGAGGAAAAACTGTTTTTT
CDR3: CATRGQGEEKLFF

V: TRBV28
J: TRBJ1-1
length: 14
D: TRBD1
size: NA
DNA: TGTGCCAGCAGTCCGGGGACAGGGAACACTGAAGCTTTCTTT
CDR3: CASSPGTGNTEAFF

V: TRBV7-2
J: TRBJ1-1
length: 14
D: NA
size: NA
DNA: TGTGCCAGCAGCTTTGGCTACTGGGAGACTGAAGCTTTCTTT
CDR3: CASSFGYWETEAFF

V: TRBV12-3/TRBV12-4
J: TRBJ2-1
length: 13
D: NA
size: NA
DNA: TGTGCCAGCAGTAGGTCCAGGGAAGGTGAGCAGTTCTTC
CDR3: CASSRSREGEQFF

V: TRBV6-2/TRBV6-3
J: TRBJ1-5
length: 13
D: NA
size: NA
DNA: TGTGCCAGCAGTTCCAATAGCAATCAGCCCCAGCATTTT
CDR3: CASSSNSNQPQHF

V: TRBV10-3
J: TRBJ2-1
length: 17
D: NA
size: once
DNA: TGTGCCATCAGTGAGGCGGTGGGAAGCGGTAATATGGATGAGCAGTTCTTC
CDR3: CAISEAVGSGNMDEQFF

V: TRBV6-5
J: TRBJ2-5
length: 14
D: TRBD2
size: NA
DNA: TGTGCCAGCAGTTACACTAGCGGGAGGGAGACCCAGTACTTC
CDR3: CASSYTSGRETQYF

V: TRBV10-3
J: TRBJ1-2
length: 17
D: TRBD1
size: NA
DNA: TGTGCCATCAGTGAGCAGGGAGGAAACAGGGGTAACTATGGCTACACCTTC
CDR3: CAISEQGGNRGNYGYTF

V: TRBV28
J: TRBJ1-2
length: 12
D: NA
size: NA
DNA: TGTGCCAGCGAGGGGGAAAAGGATGGCTACACCTTC
CDR3: CASEGEKDGYTF

V: TRBV5-1
J: TRBJ1-1
length: 17
D: TRBD1
size: NA
DNA: TGCGCCAGCAGCTTTGACCCCACAGGGGACGGAGACACTGAAGCTTTCTTT
CDR3: CASSFDPTGDGDTEAFF

V: TRBV7-2
J: TRBJ2-7
length: 15
D: NA
size: NA
DNA: TGTGCCAGCAGCTTAGGGGCAGACACAGCCTACGAGCAGTACTTC
CDR3: CASSLGADTAYEQYF

V: TRBV6-2/TRBV6-3
J: TRBJ2-5
length: 17
D: NA
size: NA
DNA: TGTGCCAGCAGTTACTTCCTGTCGAGCGGGTACCAAGAGACCCAGTACTTC
CDR3: CASSYFLSSGYQETQYF

V: TRBV20-1
J: TRBJ1-1
length: 11
D: TRBD1
size: NA
DNA: TGCTCTATCAGGGGGGACACTGAAGCTTTCTTT
CDR3: CSIRGDTEAFF

V: TRBV5-1
J: TRBJ2-1
length: 14
D: NA
size: NA
DNA: TGCGCCAGCAGCTCCGGGACTCAGTACAATGAGCAGTTCTTC
CDR3: CASSSGTQYNEQFF

V: TRBV6-2/TRBV6-3
J: TRBJ1-1
length: 17
D: NA
size: NA
DNA: TGTGCCAGCAGTTACTCGACGCGGGACGCAGCGAACACTGAAGCTTTCTTT
CDR3: CASSYSTRDAANTEAFF